This T cell receptor beta chain was identified during a study of blood T cell repertoires in COVID-19. As for the study in general: The study drew acute and convalescent COVID-19 samples from the United States, Italy and Spain. In each case, the material was cDNA or gDNA derived from T cells, B-cell-depleted T cells, or PBMCs.

This table comes from immunoSEQ multiplex PCR, and its TCRdb copy is limited to in-frame clones, with some not included. Here the sample spans hundreds of thousands of clones, more than 75% being singletons. The sample taken for sequencing was PBMCs or T cells enriched from blood (not recorded which). The source of this sequence is a man younger than 30 who had recovered from COVID-19.

CDR3: CASSLGDATNEKLFF. CDR3 DNA sequence: TGCGCCAGCAGTCTAGGGGATGCAACTAATGAAAAACTGTTTTTT. This sequence joins TRBV23-1 and TRBJ1-4, with D possibly being TRBD1 (5 bases). TRBV23-1 is reported as an ORF; its role is uncertain. This CDR3 contains 15 residues. V was trimmed by 4 bases and J by 0 bases, leaving 9 bases between them.